This T cell receptor (beta chain) was documented in a study of T cells in Graves' hyperthyroidism and ophthalmopathy. Study results and limitations: Among clonotypes expanded in thyroid above 0.001, most were also found in blood.

The length of the CDR3 is 15 residues. V shed 5 bases and J shed 4 bases, with 18 bases lying between them. Germline CDR1 SGHAT, CDR2 FQNNGV. This clonotype was recorded many times. Its antigen is undetermined. Over 18 months, lack of ophthalmopathy progression marked Graves' hyperthyroidism as stable. TCR beta CDR3 sequences were amplified from RNA transcripts. HTBI primers drove first-round RT-PCR of the TCR CDR3. Each CDR3 protein gets one entry after TCRdb re-called the multiplex PCR reads with MiXCR. The sample has under 400,000 distinct CDR3 sequences; 13% are singletons. This clonotype was obtained from a woman between 18 and 29 years old with Graves' hyperthyroidism. What was sequenced was blood. The chain recombines TRBV11-2 with TRBJ2-7; perhaps D is TRBD1 or TRBD2 (5 bases each). The CDR3 DNA follows: TGTGCCAGCAGCCGTCGGTGGGACCTGGGTTACGAGCAGTACTTC. This translates into CASSRRWDLGYEQYF.